This T cell receptor beta chain was recovered during a study of blood T cell repertoires in COVID-19. The germline V gene encodes CDR1 SGHRS and CDR2 YFSETQ. V dropped 0 bases and J dropped 4 bases, with 10 bases sitting between them. The CDR3 consists of 14 residues. Assay used: immunoSEQ multiplex PCR; TCRdb lists only in-frame clones, some missing. The sample contains about 130,000 clones, approximately 90% of which appear only once. This sequence joins TRBV5-1 and TRBJ1-2, with D unresolved. Sequenced material: peripheral blood. This receptor was taken from a man between 60 and 75 years old with active or convalescent COVID-19. CDR3 region: CASSLEGRGYGYTF. CDR3 bases: TGCGCCAGCAGCTTGGAGGGTCGGGGCTATGGCTACACCTTC.